This T cell receptor beta chain originates from a study of blood T cell repertoires in COVID-19 (dated by TCRdb to about 2020). The study in broad terms: Samples covering the acute and convalescent phases of COVID-19 were provided by collaborators in the United States, Italy and Spain. Subjects who had been exposed to COVID-19, were actively infected with it, or had recovered from it provided the deeply sampled blood TCRbeta repertoires that made up the dataset. Samples were obtained from the ongoing ImmuneRACE study (first 160 participants) and from 1,200 or so subjects provided by 6 global collaborators. Where HLA class I and class II types were available, the types were taken from metadata supplied by the sample provider, not from assay-based typing. Nearly every sample came with metadata listing a de-identified subject ID, COVID-19 status, age in years and sex. The repertoires were released in a freely available public database intended as a resource for research on the immune response to SARS-CoV-2. The material from the prospective study consisted of cDNA or gDNA derived from T cells, B-cell-depleted T cells, or PBMCs. Summary of the overall study and its limitations: Clinical and demographic metadata were provided uncurated, with the amount varying by source and participant.

Trimming at the junction amounts to 1 base on V and 0 bases on J, and the germline ends lie 13 bases apart. CDR1 and CDR2 were assigned from the germline V gene as KGHSH and LQKENI. The CDR3 numbers 16 residues from cysteine through phenylalanine. CDR3 DNA only is kept here, 48 bases in frame from base 1. TCRbeta CDR3 regions were amplified from genomic DNA using the immunoSEQ Assay, a bias-controlled multiplex PCR. The study's processing was this. The number of nucleated cells in each sample was estimated by amplification of reference gene primers within the assay. Sequence reads were collapsed and filtered to measure the absolute abundance of every unique TCRbeta CDR3 rearrangement. For each sample, productive Simpson clonality was calculated as the square root of Simpson's diversity index across productive rearrangements. TCRdb retrieved this table from immuneACCESS and kept in-frame rearrangements only. Not all clones are present; in checked studies, unresolved V genes account for under half, and no reason is known for the remainder. That table gives V, J and clone size, and the DNA gave D and trimming. The sample table records 80,000 to 100,000 clones; roughly 70% of these occur just once. Of the sample, 3.9% is held by the ten largest clones.

At one collaborating source in Seattle, patients were enrolled during active infection and were followed longitudinally through the course of disease. The collaborating institutions used their own protocols to collect whole blood in K2EDTA tubes. For TCRbeta analysis, collaborator samples were shipped as frozen whole blood, as isolated PBMCs, or as DNA extracted from either sample type. This clone showed up just a few times. The target of this receptor is not known. No clone much larger than this one lies a single base away; base qualities are absent. This receptor was taken from a man aged 70 or older with COVID-19, enrolled during active disease. This sequence uses TRBV18 and TRBJ2-7; the best D guess is TRBD1, with 6 bases matching. Input material: peripheral blood. For the CDR3, the sequence is CASSPLQGLSSYEQYF. The sequenced DNA: TGTGCCAGCTCACCACTGCAGGGGCTGAGCTCCTACGAGCAGTACTTC. The CDR3 plus the reference TRBV18 and TRBJ2-7 genes for the other parts give the full variable domain: NAGVMQNPRHLVRRRGQEARLRCSPMKGHSHVYWYRQLPEEGLKFMVYLQKENIIDESGMPKERFSAEFPKEGPSILRIQQVVRGDSAAYFCASSPLQGLSSYEQYFGPGTRLTVT.